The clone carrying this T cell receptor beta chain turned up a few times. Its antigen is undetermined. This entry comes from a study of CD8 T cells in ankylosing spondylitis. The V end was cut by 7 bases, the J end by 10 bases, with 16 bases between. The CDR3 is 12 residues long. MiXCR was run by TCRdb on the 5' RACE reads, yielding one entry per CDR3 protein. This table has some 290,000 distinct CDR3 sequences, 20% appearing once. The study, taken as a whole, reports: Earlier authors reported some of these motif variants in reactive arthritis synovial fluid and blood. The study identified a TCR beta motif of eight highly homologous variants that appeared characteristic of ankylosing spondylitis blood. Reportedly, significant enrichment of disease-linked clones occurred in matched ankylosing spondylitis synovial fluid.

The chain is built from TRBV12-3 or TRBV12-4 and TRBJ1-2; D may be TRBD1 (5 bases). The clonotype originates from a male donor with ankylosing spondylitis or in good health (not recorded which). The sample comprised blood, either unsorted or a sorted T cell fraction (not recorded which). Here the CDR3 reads CASTEVGGAYTF. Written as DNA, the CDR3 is TGTGCCAGCACCGAAGTGGGGGGAGCCTACACCTTC.